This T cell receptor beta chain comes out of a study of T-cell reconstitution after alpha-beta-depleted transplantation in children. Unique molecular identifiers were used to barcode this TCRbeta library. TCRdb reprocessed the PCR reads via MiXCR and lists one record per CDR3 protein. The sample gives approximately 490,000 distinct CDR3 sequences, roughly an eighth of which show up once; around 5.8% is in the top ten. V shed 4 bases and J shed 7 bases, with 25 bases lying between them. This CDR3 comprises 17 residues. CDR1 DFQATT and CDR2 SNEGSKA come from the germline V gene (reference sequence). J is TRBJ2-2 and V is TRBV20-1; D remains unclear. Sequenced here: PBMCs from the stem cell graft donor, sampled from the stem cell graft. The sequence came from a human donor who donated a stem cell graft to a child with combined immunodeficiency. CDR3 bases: TGCAGTGCTACATGGAAAAAAGCGAGCTCTTACAGCGGGGAGCTGTTTTTT. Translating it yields CSATWKKASSYSGELFF.